The 7 T cell receptor beta chains in this list originate from one sample, sequenced in a study of regulatory dendritic cells for organ transplantation. The data were produced by immunoSEQ multiplex PCR, yet TCRdb's version contains in-frame clones alone and is incomplete. The profile shows some 35,000 clones, roughly 89% of them singletons. The sequenced sample was naive CD4+ T cells from blood. Stated subset: CD45RA+ naive T cells. All receptors derive from a human donor in good health.

The chain uses TRBV4-1 and TRBJ2-7; 9 positions match TRBD1. V lost 2 bases to trimming and J lost 5 bases; unmatched junction nucleotides: 10. The CDR3 covers 16 residues. CDR1 is MGHRA and CDR2 is YSYEKL in the germline V gene. The CDR3 coding sequence is TGCGCCAGCAGCCAAAACCACGGGACAGGGAGGGACGAGCAGTACTTC. Its protein is CASSQNHGTGRDEQYF.

The genes are TRBV9 and TRBJ2-7, with a tentative D call TRBD1 (5 bases). The CDR3 extends over 15 amino acids. Germline values: CDR1 SGDLS, CDR2 YYNGEE. With 4 bases removed from V and 5 bases from J, the gap between germline ends came to 19 bases. CDR3 DNA sequence: TGTGCCAGCAGCCCAGGTTGGGGCAGGGCTAACGAGCAGTACTTC. This translates into CASSPGWGRANEQYF.

This chain connects TRBV10-3 to TRBJ1-1; possibly TRBD1 for D (6 bases). This CDR3 spans 16 amino acids. Trimming removed 4 bases from V and 1 base from J, with 16 bases in between. CDR1 and CDR2 (germline): ENHRY, SYGVKD. CDR3 DNA: TGTGCCATCAGTGCTTCGACAGGCCCCCCGAACACTGAAGCTTTCTTT. Protein product: CAISASTGPPNTEAFF.

The chain is built from TRBV5-1 and TRBJ2-7, with TRBD2 identical over 14 bases. Germline CDR1 and CDR2: SGHRS and YFSETQ. The CDR3 is made up of 17 amino acids. Germline trimming cut 2 bases from V and 0 bases from J; bases unmatched to any gene: 4. CDR3 protein: CASSFRTSGRNSYEQYF. The CDR3, as DNA: TGCGCCAGCAGCTTCCGGACTAGCGGGAGGAACTCCTACGAGCAGTACTTC.

This chain connects TRBV5-1 to TRBJ1-5, with 7 bases identical to TRBD1. Looked up from germline, CDR1 is SGHRS and CDR2 is YFSETQ. The CDR3 length is 15 residues. After removal of 0 bases from V and 6 bases from J, the junction contained 6 bases not matched to a gene. In DNA, the CDR3 is TGCGCCAGCAGCTTGGGCGACAGGGTAGGTCAGCCCCAGCATTTT. This codes for CASSLGDRVGQPQHF.

CDR3 region: CASTLTANSPLHF. CDR3 sequence (DNA): TGTGCCAGCACCCTAACAGCGAATTCACCCCTCCACTTT. This chain connects TRBV6-5 to TRBJ1-6; D is uncertain. The germline V gene has CDR1 MNHEY and CDR2 SVGAGI. CDR3 length: 13 residues. Trimming left V 7 bases short and J 7 bases short, with 11 bases between.

This clone was recorded a few times. The chain combines TRBV19 with TRBJ1-2; TRBD1 aligns across 10 bases. V was clipped by 11 bases and J by 5 bases; unmatched bases: 2. This CDR3 has 11 residues. CDR1 LNHDA and CDR2 SQIVND come from the germline V gene (reference sequence). The CDR3 is CAVGQGYGYTF. The CDR3 nucleotides are TGTGCCGTGGGACAGGGGTATGGCTACACCTTC.